One sample yielded the 30 T cell receptor beta chains listed below, sequenced in a study of T-cell reconstitution after alpha-beta-depleted transplantation in children (dated by TCRdb to about 2016). The library was prepared using PCR. These reads were obtained on an Illumina HiSeq 2500. Molecular barcoding was employed in the preparation of TCR libraries, with unique molecular identifiers being used to normalize TCRbeta repertoire quantification. In TCRdb, the public reads were trimmed at Q25 with fastp and aligned with MiXCR, with productive beta chains retained. Rows with a matching CDR3 protein are joined into one entry that keeps the most common DNA and genes. This sample holds 490,000 or so distinct CDR3 sequences; around an eighth were observed only once. The ten largest account for about 5.6% of the sample. This specimen was PBMCs from the stem cell graft donor, taken from the stem cell graft. These receptors all come from a human donor who donated a stem cell graft to a child with combined immunodeficiency.

This clonotype was observed a few times. V gene TRBV13 combines with J gene TRBJ1-1; the match to TRBD1 covers 8 bases. The ends lost 5 bases at V and 8 bases at J; junction bases unmatched: 10. This CDR3 spans 14 amino acids. From germline, CDR1 is PRHDT and CDR2 FYEKMQ (reference sequence). CDR3 sequence: CASSHPEDRVEAFF. In DNA form, the CDR3 reads TGTGCCAGCAGCCATCCCGAGGACAGGGTAGAAGCTTTCTTT. Filled out from reference TRBV13 and TRBJ1-1, the complete variable domain reads AAGVIQSPRHLIKEKRETATLKCYPIPRHDTVYWYQQGPGQDPQFLISFYEKMQSDKGSIPDRFSAQQFSDYHSELNMSSLELGDSALYFCASSHPEDRVEAFFGQGTRLTVV.

The chain's CDR3 is CASSFWVSYNEQFF. The CDR3, as DNA: TGTGCCAGCAGTTTTTGGGTCTCTTACAATGAGCAGTTCTTC. The chain couples TRBV12-3 or TRBV12-4 to TRBJ2-1; D remains unclear. The germline V and J ends were trimmed by 3 bases and 4 bases, with 10 bases remaining between them. The CDR3 has 14 amino acids.

This clonotype was picked up a small number of times. The chain has TRBV10-3 and TRBJ2-6; TRBD2 aligns across 7 bases. The V segment lost 6 bases and the J segment 3 bases; nucleotides outside the gene matches: 8. The CDR3 spans 16 residues. Per germline, CDR1 ENHRY and CDR2 SYGVKD. Here the CDR3 DNA reads TGTGCCATCAGCGCTGCGCGGGAGCATGGGGCCAACGTCCTGACTTTC. This sequence encodes CAISAAREHGANVLTF.

There are many counts of this clonotype. The genes are TRBV5-1 and TRBJ2-3, with 10 nucleotides matching TRBD2. The CDR3 extends over 16 amino acids. Looked up from germline, CDR1 is SGHRS and CDR2 is YFSETQ. V shed 4 bases, J shed 4 bases, and the junction held 9 bases outside the gene matches. This CDR3 reads CASSGASGSGPDTQYF. CDR3 DNA sequence: TGCGCCAGCAGCGGGGCTAGCGGGAGCGGCCCAGATACGCAGTATTTT. The entire variable domain, with the rest obtained from reference TRBV5-1 and TRBJ2-3, is as follows: KAGVTQTPRYLIKTRGQQVTLSCSPISGHRSVSWYQQTPGQGLQFLFEYFSETQRNKGNFPGRFSGRQFSNSRSEMNVSTLELGDSALYLCASSGASGSGPDTQYFGPGTRLTVL.

In DNA, the CDR3 is TGCGCCAGCAGCCCGGCACCCGGGACAGCTAACCACGAGCAGTACTTC. Its translation: CASSPAPGTANHEQYF. The chain joins TRBV5-1 to TRBJ2-7, with 7 bases lining up with TRBD1. The germline V gene has CDR1 SGHRS and CDR2 YFSETQ. Unmatched junction bases numbered 15, after V lost 4 bases and J lost 5 bases. The CDR3 has 16 residues.

This clonotype has a single count. A much larger clone is a single base away; this may be a read error. The CDR3 does not close with the conserved phenylalanine or tryptophan, likely indicating a read error. The genes are TRBV24-1 and TRBJ1-5; possible D gene TRBD1, 5 bases. Germline CDR1 and CDR2: KGHDR and SFDVKD. V lost 1 base to trimming and J lost 7 bases, with 7 bases between them. There are 13 residues in the CDR3. In nucleotides, the CDR3 is TGTGCCACCAGTGATTTAGGGGACCAGCCCCAGCATTGT. This codes for CATSDLGDQPQHC.

The V gene is TRBV7-2, the J gene TRBJ2-1, with D perhaps matching TRBD1 (6 bases). The ends were cut back, 0 bases at V and 0 bases at J, with 12 bases in the middle. CDR3 length: 17 amino acids. In germline, CDR1 is SGHTA, CDR2 FQGNSA. As DNA, the CDR3 is TGTGCCAGCAGCTTAGCCAGGACAGTTTACTCCTACAATGAGCAGTTCTTC. Protein product: CASSLARTVYSYNEQFF.

The genes are TRBV12-3 or TRBV12-4 and TRBJ2-1, with 9 bases fitting TRBD2. V lost 3 bases to trimming and J lost 4 bases; unmatched junction nucleotides: 4. The CDR3 length is 15 residues. The CDR3 region has the DNA TGTGCCAGCAGTTTTCTAGCGGGGTATTACAATGAGCAGTTCTTC. Protein product: CASSFLAGYYNEQFF.

The genes are TRBV3-1 and TRBJ2-7; D is tentatively TRBD1 or TRBD2 (5 bases each). Germline V lookup: CDR1 LGHDT, CDR2 YNNKEL (reference sequence). The CDR3 loop spans 16 amino acids. Trimming shortened V by 4 bases and J by 0 bases, and 16 bases separated the two germline ends. CDR3 protein: CASSPEGMGYSYEQYF. The CDR3 bases are TGTGCCAGCAGCCCCGAGGGGATGGGGTACTCCTACGAGCAGTACTTC.

The table lists this clonotype with a few counts. Written as DNA, the CDR3 is TGTGCCAGCAGCTTAGTTTACAGGGGTGACGGGGGCTACACCTTC. Encoded protein: CASSLVYRGDGGYTF. V gene TRBV7-2 combines with J gene TRBJ1-2, with 7 bases fitting TRBD1. The ends lost 1 base at V and 8 bases at J; junction bases unmatched: 10. The CDR3 sequence is 15 residues long. Germline CDR1 reads SGHTA; CDR2 reads FQGNSA.

The chain carries TRBV7-9 and TRBJ2-1, with D perhaps TRBD2 (5 bases). Trimming pared 6 bases from V and 5 bases from J, leaving 17 bases between. The CDR3 loop spans 15 amino acids. Germline V lookup: CDR1 SEHNR, CDR2 FQNEAQ (reference sequence). In nucleotides, the CDR3 is TGTGCCAGCAGTCCGAGGGCCAGGACCCACAATGAGCAGTTCTTC. Translating gives CASSPRARTHNEQFF.

This sequence joins TRBV27 and TRBJ2-1; possible D gene TRBD1, 5 bases. Germline loops: CDR1 MNHEY, CDR2 SMNVEV (reference sequence). The CDR3 contains 15 residues. V shed 0 bases and J shed 4 bases, with 10 bases lying between them. The CDR3 coding sequence is TGTGCCAGCAGTTTATCAGGGGTCAATTACAATGAGCAGTTCTTC. Its translation: CASSLSGVNYNEQFF.

The table lists this clonotype with a few counts. This chain uses TRBV7-9 with TRBJ1-3, with D unclear. Germline assignment: CDR1 SEHNR and CDR2 FQNEAQ (reference sequence). The CDR3 is 16 amino acids. The V and J ends lost 3 bases and 0 bases respectively, with 12 bases between them. Written as DNA, the CDR3 is TGTGCCAGCAGCTTGGAGAGGGTACCCTCTGGAAACACCATATATTTT. Its protein is CASSLERVPSGNTIYF.

The chain carries TRBV5-6 and TRBJ2-3, with TRBD2 matching 7 bases. The CDR3 extends over 16 amino acids. Germline values: CDR1 SGHDT, CDR2 YYEEEE. J gave up 1 base and V 1 base, and 6 bases lay outside the gene matches. CDR3 protein: CASSLWSGGGTDTQYF. The CDR3 DNA reads TGTGCCAGCAGCTTGTGGTCGGGAGGAGGCACAGATACGCAGTATTTT.

This clonotype was detected many times. The chain links TRBV9 to TRBJ2-3, with unresolved D. Trimming cost V 0 bases and J 6 bases, with 26 bases left between them. This CDR3 is built from 19 residues. Germline values: CDR1 SGDLS, CDR2 YYNGEE. The CDR3 sequence is CASSVAVTAGPTKADTQYF. CDR3 DNA sequence: TGTGCCAGCAGCGTAGCTGTGACTGCCGGACCCACTAAGGCGGATACGCAGTATTTT.

This clonotype was seen only a few times. The V call is TRBV7-8, the J call TRBJ1-1; D may be TRBD1 (5 bases). CDR3 length equals 16 residues. Trimming shortened V by 1 base and J by 4 bases, and 16 bases separated the two germline ends. Per the germline V gene, CDR1 is SGHVS and CDR2 is FQNEAQ. Here the CDR3 reads CASSLVGGIGATEAFF. The CDR3 nucleotides read TGTGCCAGCAGCTTAGTGGGAGGGATTGGGGCCACTGAAGCTTTCTTT.

This clonotype showed up just a few times. CDR3 sequence (DNA): TGTGCCAGCAGTGAATATAGAGGGTCAGCCTGGGATACGCAGTATTTT. Translation: CASSEYRGSAWDTQYF. The chain couples TRBV25-1 to TRBJ2-3; D perhaps matches TRBD2 (5 bases). Trimming cost V 0 bases and J 6 bases, with 16 bases left between them. The germline CDR1 and CDR2 sequences are MGHDK and SYGVNS. The CDR3 loop spans 16 amino acids.

This clonotype was counted only a few times. V usage is TRBV5-5 and J usage is TRBJ2-1, with 8 bases fitting TRBD1. Germline lookup yields CDR1 SGHKS and CDR2 YYEKEE (reference sequence). The CDR3 totals 12 residues. V shed 2 bases, J shed 14 bases, and the junction held 6 bases outside the gene matches. Here the CDR3 reads CASSFADRAKFF. In DNA form, the CDR3 reads TGTGCCAGCAGCTTCGCGGACAGGGCAAAGTTCTTC.

This clonotype was counted at least ten times. J is TRBJ2-7 and V is TRBV4-3; 8 nucleotides agree with TRBD2. Germline V lookup: CDR1 LGHNA, CDR2 YSLEER. With V trimmed by 4 bases and J by 6 bases, 11 bases remained unmatched. The CDR3 sequence is 15 residues long. The CDR3: CASSPTGGAESEQYF. CDR3 bases: TGCGCCAGCAGCCCAACGGGAGGGGCAGAGAGCGAGCAGTACTTC.

This clonotype was counted a few times. J is TRBJ2-7 and V is TRBV7-6; the D gene is possibly TRBD2 (5 bases). Per the germline V gene, CDR1 is SGHVS and CDR2 is FNYEAQ. This CDR3 comprises 15 residues. The ends were cut back, 2 bases at V and 7 bases at J, with 18 bases in the middle. The CDR3 DNA is TGTGCCAGCAGCTTAAACGGCGGGCGATTCGATGAGCAGTACTTC. Its translation: CASSLNGGRFDEQYF.

This clonotype was observed at least ten times. V is TRBV5-8 and J is TRBJ2-1, with 9 bases matching TRBD2. Germline V gene data show CDR1 as SGHTS and CDR2 as YDEGEE. The CDR3 sequence is 14 residues long. Unmatched junction bases numbered 2, after V lost 5 bases and J lost 2 bases. The CDR3 DNA follows: TGTGCCAGCAGGCCTAGCGGGGCCTACAATGAGCAGTTCTTC. Its protein is CASRPSGAYNEQFF.

The chain links TRBV7-9 to TRBJ2-6; D may be TRBD1 or TRBD2 (5 bases each). The CDR3 loop spans 16 amino acids. Trimming removed 9 bases from V and 0 bases from J, with 15 bases in between. Germline V gene sequence: CDR1 SEHNR, CDR2 FQNEAQ (reference sequence). CDR3 amino acids: CARGPGLLSGANVLTF. In DNA form, the CDR3 reads TGTGCCAGGGGCCCGGGGCTCCTCTCTGGGGCCAACGTCCTGACTTTC.

J is TRBJ2-1 and V is TRBV7-8, with D possibly matching TRBD2 (6 bases). The germline V gene encodes CDR1 SGHVS and CDR2 FQNEAQ. The CDR3 is 17 residues long. Trimming cost V 4 bases and J 8 bases, with 24 bases left between them. The CDR3 is CASSSRRGGARSDEQFF. The CDR3 DNA follows: TGTGCCAGCAGCTCCCGACGGGGCGGGGCTCGGAGCGATGAGCAGTTCTTC.

This chain joins TRBV18 and TRBJ2-7, with D perhaps TRBD1 (6 bases). The V gene's germline CDR1 is KGHSH and CDR2 LQKENI. Deletions cut 6 bases from V and 3 bases from J, with 12 bases between. The CDR3 extends over 13 amino acids. The CDR3 DNA sequence: TGTGCCAGCTCCGGGACAACGGACTACGAGCAGTACTTC. This translates into CASSGTTDYEQYF.

A single count supports this clonotype. The chain recombines TRBV6-1 with TRBJ2-5; 11 bases match TRBD2. Germline values: CDR1 MNHNS, CDR2 SASEGT. Losses at the gene ends were 6 bases for V and 1 base for J; bases not matched to a gene: 7. The CDR3 runs to 16 residues. Here the CDR3 reads CASRLTSGSIQETQYF. The CDR3 nucleotides are TGTGCCAGCAGGCTAACTAGCGGGAGCATCCAAGAGACCCAGTACTTC.

The V call is TRBV19, the J call TRBJ2-5; a possible D gene is TRBD2 (6 bases). V lost 1 base and J 5 bases, leaving 11 bases between the germline ends. Germline V CDR1 and CDR2: LNHDA, SQIVND (reference sequence). This CDR3 contains 14 residues. The chain's CDR3 is CASSIAGVVETQYF. DNA for the CDR3: TGTGCCAGTAGTATAGCGGGAGTTGTCGAGACCCAGTACTTC.

This clonotype was detected a few times. The chain employs TRBV15 and TRBJ2-1; 7 bases are a match to TRBD2. V trimming: 1 base; J trimming: 4 bases; junction bases outside the gene matches: 7. The CDR3 contains 16 residues. Germline loops: CDR1 LNHNV, CDR2 YYDKDF (reference sequence). The CDR3 reads CATSRGAGAFYNEQFF. The CDR3 region has the DNA TGTGCCACCAGCAGAGGGGCGGGAGCGTTTTACAATGAGCAGTTCTTC.

A few counts support this clonotype. This CDR3 reads CASTHGRITDTQYF. CDR3 bases: TGTGCCAGCACTCACGGGCGGATCACAGATACGCAGTATTTT. The chain links TRBV6-1 to TRBJ2-3; D remains unclear. Looked up from germline, CDR1 is MNHNS and CDR2 is SASEGT. This CDR3 has 14 amino acids. V was pared by 7 bases and J by 2 bases, with 13 bases between.

This clonotype has only a few counts. The CDR3 region has the DNA TGTGCCAGCAGTGAATTTGGGGTATCCAACGAGCAGTACTTC. Translated, it gives CASSEFGVSNEQYF. This chain joins TRBV25-1 and TRBJ2-7; D remains unclear. CDR1 and CDR2 from the germline V gene are MGHDK and SYGVNS. The length of the CDR3 is 14 residues. Trimming took off 1 base at V and 5 bases at J, with 12 bases between the two ends.

This clonotype has at least ten counts. The chain couples TRBV18 to TRBJ2-5; D is ambiguous. The length of the CDR3 is 13 residues. The V gene lost 6 bases and the J gene lost 0 bases, with 8 bases spanning the gap. Germline assignment: CDR1 KGHSH and CDR2 LQKENI. The CDR3 reads CASSAINQETQYF. The CDR3 DNA reads as TGTGCCAGCTCGGCTATTAACCAAGAGACCCAGTACTTC.